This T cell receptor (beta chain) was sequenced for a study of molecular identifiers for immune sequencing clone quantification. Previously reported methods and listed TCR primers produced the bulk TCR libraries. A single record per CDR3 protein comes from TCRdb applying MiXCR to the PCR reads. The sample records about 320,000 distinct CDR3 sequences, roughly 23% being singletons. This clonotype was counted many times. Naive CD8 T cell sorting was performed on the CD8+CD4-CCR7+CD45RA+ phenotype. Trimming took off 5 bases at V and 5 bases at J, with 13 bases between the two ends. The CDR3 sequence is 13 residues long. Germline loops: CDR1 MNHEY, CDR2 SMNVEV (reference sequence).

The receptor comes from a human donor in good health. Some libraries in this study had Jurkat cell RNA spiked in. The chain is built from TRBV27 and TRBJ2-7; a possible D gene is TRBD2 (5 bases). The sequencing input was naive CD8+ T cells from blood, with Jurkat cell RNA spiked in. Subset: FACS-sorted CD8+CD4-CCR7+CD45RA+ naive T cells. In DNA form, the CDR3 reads TGTGCCAGCAGTCCACTAGTCTTTCACGAGCAGTACTTC. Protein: CASSPLVFHEQYF.